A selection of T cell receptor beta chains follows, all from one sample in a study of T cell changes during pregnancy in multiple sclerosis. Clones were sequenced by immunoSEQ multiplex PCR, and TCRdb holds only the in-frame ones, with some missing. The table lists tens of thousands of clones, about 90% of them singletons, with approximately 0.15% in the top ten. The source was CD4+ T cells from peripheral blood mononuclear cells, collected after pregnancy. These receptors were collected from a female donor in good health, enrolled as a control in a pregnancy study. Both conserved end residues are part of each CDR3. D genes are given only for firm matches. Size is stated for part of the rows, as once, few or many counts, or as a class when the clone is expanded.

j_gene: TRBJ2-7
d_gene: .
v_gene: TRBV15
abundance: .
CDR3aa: CATSRDNQGRHEQYF
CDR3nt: TGTGCCACCAGCAGAGATAACCAGGGGCGGCACGAGCAGTACTTC

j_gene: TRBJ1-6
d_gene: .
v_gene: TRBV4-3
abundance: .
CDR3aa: CASSQDWGPATPLHF
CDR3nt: TGCGCCAGCAGCCAAGATTGGGGGCCGGCAACACCCCTCCACTTT

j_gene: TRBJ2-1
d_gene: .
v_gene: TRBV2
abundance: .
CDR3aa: CASRGQRIYNEQFF
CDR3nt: TGTGCCAGCAGAGGCCAGCGGATCTACAATGAGCAGTTCTTC

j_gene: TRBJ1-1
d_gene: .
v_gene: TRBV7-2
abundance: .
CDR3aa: CASSLVFLEWNTEAFF
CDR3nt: TGTGCCAGCAGCTTAGTTTTTCTGGAGTGGAACACTGAAGCTTTCTTT

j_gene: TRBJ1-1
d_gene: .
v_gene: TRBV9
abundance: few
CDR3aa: CASSAGGPITEAFF
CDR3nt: TGTGCCAGCAGCGCAGGAGGTCCGATCACTGAAGCTTTCTTT

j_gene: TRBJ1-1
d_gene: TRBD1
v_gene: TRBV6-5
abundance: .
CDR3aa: CASSYAGGKTEAFF
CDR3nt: TGTGCCAGCAGTTACGCAGGGGGTAAGACTGAAGCTTTCTTT

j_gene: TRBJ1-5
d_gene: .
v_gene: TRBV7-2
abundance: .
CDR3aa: CASSPQRDQPQHF
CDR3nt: TGTGCCAGCAGCCCACAGCGGGATCAGCCCCAGCATTTT

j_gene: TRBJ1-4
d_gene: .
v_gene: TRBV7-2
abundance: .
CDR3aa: CASSSRTATNEKLFF
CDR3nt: TGTGCCAGCAGCTCGCGGACAGCAACTAATGAAAAACTGTTTTTT

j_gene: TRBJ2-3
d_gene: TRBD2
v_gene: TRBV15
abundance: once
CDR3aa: CATSRDGEGTSGGVDF
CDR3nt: TGTGCCACCAGCAGAGATGGTGAAGGGACTAGCGGGGGGGTGGATTTT

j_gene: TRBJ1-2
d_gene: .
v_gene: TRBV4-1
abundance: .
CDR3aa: CASSQAPGDLLSSNYGYTF
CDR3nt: TGCGCCAGCAGCCAAGCACCAGGGGACCTACTATCCTCGAACTATGGCTACACCTTC

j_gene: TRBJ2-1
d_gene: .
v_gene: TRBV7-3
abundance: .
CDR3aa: CASSLMREWAGDTYNEQFF
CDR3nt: TGTGCCAGCAGCTTAATGCGGGAGTGGGCGGGGGACACCTACAATGAGCAGTTCTTC

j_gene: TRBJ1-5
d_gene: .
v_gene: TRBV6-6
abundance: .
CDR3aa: CASSPSPNQPQHF
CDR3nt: TGTGCCAGCAGCCCCTCTCCCAATCAGCCCCAGCATTTT

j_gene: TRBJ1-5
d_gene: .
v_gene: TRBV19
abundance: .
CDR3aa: CASTLTGNQPQHF
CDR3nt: TGTGCCAGTACCCTCACGGGCAATCAGCCCCAGCATTTT

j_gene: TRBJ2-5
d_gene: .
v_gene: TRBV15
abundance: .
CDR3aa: CATSRALQETQYF
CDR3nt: TGTGCCACCAGCAGAGCCCTACAAGAGACCCAGTACTTC

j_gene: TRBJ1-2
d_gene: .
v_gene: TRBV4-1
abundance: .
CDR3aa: CASSHPAETRRYTF
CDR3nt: TGCGCCAGCAGCCATCCTGCGGAAACCCGACGTTACACCTTC

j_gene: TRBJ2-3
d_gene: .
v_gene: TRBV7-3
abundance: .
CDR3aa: CASSQGGSTDTQYF
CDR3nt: TGTGCCAGCAGCCAGGGGGGAAGCACAGATACGCAGTATTTT

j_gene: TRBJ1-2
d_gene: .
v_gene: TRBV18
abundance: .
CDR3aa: CASSPTREDYGYTF
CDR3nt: TGTGCCAGCTCACCGACGCGGGAGGACTATGGCTACACCTTC

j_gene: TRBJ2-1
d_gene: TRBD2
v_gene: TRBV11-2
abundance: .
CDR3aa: CASSWTSGGANEQFF
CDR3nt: TGTGCCAGCAGCTGGACTAGCGGGGGGGCAAATGAGCAGTTCTTC

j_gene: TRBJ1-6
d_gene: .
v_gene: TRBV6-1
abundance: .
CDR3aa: CASSEAPGNSPLHF
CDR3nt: TGTGCCAGCAGTGAAGCACCGGGTAATTCACCCCTCCACTTT

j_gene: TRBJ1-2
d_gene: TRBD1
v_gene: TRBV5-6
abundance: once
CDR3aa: CASSLVGDRVYYGYTF
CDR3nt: TGTGCCAGCAGCTTGGTTGGGGACAGGGTTTACTATGGCTACACCTTC

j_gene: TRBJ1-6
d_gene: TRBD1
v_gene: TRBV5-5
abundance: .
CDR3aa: CASSSGTGDSPLHF
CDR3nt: TGTGCCAGCAGCTCCGGGACAGGGGATTCACCCCTCCACTTT

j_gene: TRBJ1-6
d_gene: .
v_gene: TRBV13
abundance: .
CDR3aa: CASSFNRVSPLHF
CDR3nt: TGTGCCAGCAGCTTTAACAGGGTTTCACCCCTCCACTTT

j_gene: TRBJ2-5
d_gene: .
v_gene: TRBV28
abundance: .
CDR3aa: CASSSRTVLETQYF
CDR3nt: TGTGCCAGCAGTTCCAGGACAGTGCTGGAGACCCAGTACTTC

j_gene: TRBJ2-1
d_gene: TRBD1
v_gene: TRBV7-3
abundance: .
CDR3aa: CASSSSGGAHNEQFF
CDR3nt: TGTGCCAGCAGCTCCTCAGGGGGAGCACACAATGAGCAGTTCTTC

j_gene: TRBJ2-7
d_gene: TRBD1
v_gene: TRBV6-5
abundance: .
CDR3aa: CASRAQGGPYEQYF
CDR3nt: TGTGCCAGCAGGGCACAGGGGGGCCCCTACGAGCAGTACTTC

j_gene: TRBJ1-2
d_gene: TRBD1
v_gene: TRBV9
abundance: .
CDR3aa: CASSPDRAYGYTF
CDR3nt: TGTGCCAGCAGCCCAGACAGGGCCTATGGCTACACCTTC

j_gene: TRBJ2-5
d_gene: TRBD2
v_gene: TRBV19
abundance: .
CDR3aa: CASSPLAGLWETQYF
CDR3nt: TGTGCCAGTAGTCCACTAGCGGGGCTTTGGGAGACCCAGTACTTC

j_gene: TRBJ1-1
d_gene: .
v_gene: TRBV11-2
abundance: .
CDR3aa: CASSFLGGQTNTEAFF
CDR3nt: TGTGCCAGCAGCTTTTTGGGGGGGCAGACGAACACTGAAGCTTTCTTT

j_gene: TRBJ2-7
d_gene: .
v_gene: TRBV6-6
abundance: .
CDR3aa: CASRFQGSHEQYF
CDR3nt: TGTGCCAGCAGGTTTCAGGGTTCCCACGAGCAGTACTTC

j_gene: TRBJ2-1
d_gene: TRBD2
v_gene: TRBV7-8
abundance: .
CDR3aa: CASSLAPPSGGIREQFF
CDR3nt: TGTGCCAGCAGCTTAGCCCCTCCCAGCGGGGGTATAAGGGAGCAGTTCTTC

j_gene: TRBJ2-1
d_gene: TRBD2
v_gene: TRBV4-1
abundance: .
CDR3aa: CASSPKPRGLAIYNEQFF
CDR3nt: TGCGCCAGCAGCCCAAAACCTAGGGGACTAGCGATCTACAATGAGCAGTTCTTC

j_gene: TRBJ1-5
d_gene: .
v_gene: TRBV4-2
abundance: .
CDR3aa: CASSYGGTVGHNQPQHF
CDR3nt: TGTGCCAGCAGCTACGGAGGAACAGTGGGTCATAATCAGCCCCAGCATTTT

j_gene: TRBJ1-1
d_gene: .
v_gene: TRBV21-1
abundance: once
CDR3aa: CASTIIRQGRSTEAFF
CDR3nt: TGTGCCAGCACTATCATCCGACAGGGTAGGAGCACTGAAGCTTTCTTT

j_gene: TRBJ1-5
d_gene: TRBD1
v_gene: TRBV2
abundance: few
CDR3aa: CASWAGDSPDQPQHF
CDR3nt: TGTGCCAGCTGGGCCGGGGACAGTCCAGATCAGCCCCAGCATTTT

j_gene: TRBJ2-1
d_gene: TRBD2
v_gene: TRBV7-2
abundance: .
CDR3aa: CASSLARLAGNEQFF
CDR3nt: TGTGCCAGCAGCTTAGCCCGACTAGCGGGGAATGAGCAGTTCTTC